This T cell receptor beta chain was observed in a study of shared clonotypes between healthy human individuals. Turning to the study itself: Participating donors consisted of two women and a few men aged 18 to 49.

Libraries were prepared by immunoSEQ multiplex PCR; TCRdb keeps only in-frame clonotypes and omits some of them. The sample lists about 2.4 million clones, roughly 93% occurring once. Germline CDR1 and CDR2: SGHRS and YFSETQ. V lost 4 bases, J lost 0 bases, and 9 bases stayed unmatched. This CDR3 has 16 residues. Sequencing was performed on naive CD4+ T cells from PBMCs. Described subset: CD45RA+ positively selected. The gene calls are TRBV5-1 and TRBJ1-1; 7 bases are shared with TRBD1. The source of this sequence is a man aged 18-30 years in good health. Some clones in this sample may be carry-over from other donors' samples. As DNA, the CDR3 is TGCGCCAGCAGCAACCCGGGACAGTCCATGAACACTGAAGCTTTCTTT. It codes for CASSNPGQSMNTEAFF.